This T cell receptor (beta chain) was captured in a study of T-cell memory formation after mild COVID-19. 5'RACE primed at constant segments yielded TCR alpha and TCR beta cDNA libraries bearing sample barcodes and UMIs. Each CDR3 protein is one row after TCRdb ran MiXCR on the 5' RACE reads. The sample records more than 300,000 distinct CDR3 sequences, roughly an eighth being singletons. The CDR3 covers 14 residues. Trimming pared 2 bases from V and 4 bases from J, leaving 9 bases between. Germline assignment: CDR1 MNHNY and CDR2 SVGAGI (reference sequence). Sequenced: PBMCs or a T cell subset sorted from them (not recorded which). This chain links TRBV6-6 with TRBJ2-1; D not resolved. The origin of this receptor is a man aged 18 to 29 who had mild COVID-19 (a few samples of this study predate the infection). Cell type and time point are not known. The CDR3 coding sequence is TGTGCCAGCAGTTACAGCCTGCAATACAATGAGCAGTTCTTC. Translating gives CASSYSLQYNEQFF.